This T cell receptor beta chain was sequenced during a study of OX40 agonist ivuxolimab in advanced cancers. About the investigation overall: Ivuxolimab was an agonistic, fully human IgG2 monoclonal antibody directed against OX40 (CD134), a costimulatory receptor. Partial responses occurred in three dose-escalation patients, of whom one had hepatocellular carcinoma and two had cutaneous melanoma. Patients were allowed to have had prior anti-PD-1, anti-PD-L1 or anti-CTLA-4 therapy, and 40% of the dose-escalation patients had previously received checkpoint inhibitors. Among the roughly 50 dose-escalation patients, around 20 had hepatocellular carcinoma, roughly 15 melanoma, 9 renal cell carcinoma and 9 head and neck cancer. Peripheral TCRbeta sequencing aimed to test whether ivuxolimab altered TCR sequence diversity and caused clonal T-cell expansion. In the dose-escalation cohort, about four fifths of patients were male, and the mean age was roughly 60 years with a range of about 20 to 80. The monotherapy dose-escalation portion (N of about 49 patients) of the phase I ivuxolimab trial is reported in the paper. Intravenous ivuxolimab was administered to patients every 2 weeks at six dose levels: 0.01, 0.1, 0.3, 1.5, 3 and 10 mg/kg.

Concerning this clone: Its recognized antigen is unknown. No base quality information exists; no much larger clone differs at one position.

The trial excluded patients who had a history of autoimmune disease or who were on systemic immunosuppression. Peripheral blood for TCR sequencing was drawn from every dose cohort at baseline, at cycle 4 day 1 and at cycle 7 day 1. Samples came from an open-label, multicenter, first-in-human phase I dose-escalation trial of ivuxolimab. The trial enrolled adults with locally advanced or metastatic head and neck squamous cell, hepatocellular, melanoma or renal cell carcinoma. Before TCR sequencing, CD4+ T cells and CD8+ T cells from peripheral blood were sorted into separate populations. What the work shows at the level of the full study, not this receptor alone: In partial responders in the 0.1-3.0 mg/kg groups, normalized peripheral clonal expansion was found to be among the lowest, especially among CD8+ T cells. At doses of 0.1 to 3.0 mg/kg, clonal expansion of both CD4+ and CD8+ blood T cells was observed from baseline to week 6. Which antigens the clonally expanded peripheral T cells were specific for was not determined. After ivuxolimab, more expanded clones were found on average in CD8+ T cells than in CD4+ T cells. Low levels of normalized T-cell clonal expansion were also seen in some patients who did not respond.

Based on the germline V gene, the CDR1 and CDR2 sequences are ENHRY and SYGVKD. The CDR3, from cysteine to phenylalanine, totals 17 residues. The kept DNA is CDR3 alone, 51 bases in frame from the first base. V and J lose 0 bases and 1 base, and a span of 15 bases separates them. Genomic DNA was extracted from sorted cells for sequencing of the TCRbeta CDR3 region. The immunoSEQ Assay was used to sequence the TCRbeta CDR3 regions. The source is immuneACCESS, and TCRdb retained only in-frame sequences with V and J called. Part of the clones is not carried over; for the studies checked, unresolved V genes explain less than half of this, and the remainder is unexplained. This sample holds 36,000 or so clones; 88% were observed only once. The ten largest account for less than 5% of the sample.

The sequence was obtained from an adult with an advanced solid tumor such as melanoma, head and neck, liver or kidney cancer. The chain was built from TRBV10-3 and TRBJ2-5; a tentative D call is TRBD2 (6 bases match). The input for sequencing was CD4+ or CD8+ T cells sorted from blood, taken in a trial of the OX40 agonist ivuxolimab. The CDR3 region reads CAISESSASAAQETQYF. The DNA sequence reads TGTGCCATCAGTGAGTCCTCGGCTAGCGCCGCCCAAGAGACCCAGTACTTC.